This T cell receptor (beta chain) was captured by sequencing in a study of shared clonotypes between healthy human individuals (dated by TCRdb to the early 2020s). A note on the overall study: Two women and three men aged 18 to 49 years were included in the cohort. Leukapheresis yielded between about 0.8 and 8.9 billion PBMCs per donor. To estimate repertoire size and how much clonotype sharing occurs between individuals, the study deeply sequenced the blood TCR repertoires of several healthy adults. To increase sequencing depth and limit assay-specific biases, TCR repertoire library preparation and sequencing were carried out by different laboratories using diverse techniques.

Healthy HIV-negative adults with no recently reported acute infections or vaccinations were included as donors. All donors were Caucasian adults living in Nashville, Tennessee, USA. For unsorted samples, approximately 81 million PBMCs were counted, and genomic DNA was extracted using the QIAamp DNA Blood Mini kit. After blood collection by leukapheresis, PBMCs were isolated using Ficoll-Histopaque density gradient centrifugation and then cryopreserved in the vapor phase of liquid nitrogen. As to this clone: This receptor's antigen is unknown. No qualities accompany the bases; no much larger clone lies one base away.

Using the deep immunoSEQ assay, TCR CDR3 regions were amplified from genomic DNA by multiplex PCR. Extracted genomic DNA from each cell subset was spread evenly across all wells of several immunoSEQ 96-well plates, with each plate serving as a replicate. For unsorted PBMC, 250 to 300 ng of genomic DNA, equivalent to around 30,000 T cell genomes, went into each replicate PCR. Ten immunoSEQ deep assay plates were used to sequence unsorted PBMC genomic DNA. Purified libraries were measured with a Qubit 3.0 fluorometer, size-checked on a Bioanalyzer 2100, and measured again with the KAPA Library Quantification kit. Every immunoSEQ 96-well plate was sequenced on a separate single-read 150-cycle Illumina NextSeq 550 flow cell. The paper's data handling went like this. The immunoSEQ output contained only junctional sequences without quality scores, so filtering could not match that applied to full-length reads. Sequences were annotated with PyIR, a Python wrapper for IgBLAST v1.9, and V/J genes and CDR3 were assigned using IMGT germline references. Any read was removed if the V/J assignment was weak (E-value above 1e-6), the CDR3 was missing, or the read contained stop codons, out-of-frame junctions, or ambiguous translated residues. V3J clonotypes were defined as sequences sharing an identical inferred V gene, J gene, and CDR3 amino acid sequence. The percentage overlap between two repertoires was calculated by dividing the number of shared unique clonotypes by the size of the smaller repertoire. RTK rarefaction, the Chao1 estimator, and Recon v2.1 estimates of unobserved clonotypes were used to assess repertoire richness. TCRdb's version of the immuneACCESS table is confined to in-frame rearrangements and falls short of the full clone set. An unresolved V gene accounts for under half of the shortfall where checked; the remainder is of unknown origin. For V, J and clone size, that table is used; D and trimming come from the DNA. The sample data list around 530,000 clones, and 70% to 80% of these were observed just once. The ten largest clonotypes hold 9.5% to 15% of the sample.

V is pared back by 3 bases and J by 8 bases, with 23 bases lying between the germline termini. CDR1 and CDR2, per the germline V gene, are SQVTM and ANQGSEA. The CDR3 has 16 amino acids, counting the end cysteine and phenylalanine. Just CDR3 DNA is preserved here, 48 bases in frame from base 1. The paper's findings and limits, for the study overall: Pairwise subsampling indicated that sequencing depth was expected to affect the degree of clonotype sharing among donors. Because the study included a small number of donors, the genetic and exposure-history diversity represented was limited. Sampling was restricted to blood, and TCR repertoires in tissues likely differ from the TCR repertoires found in blood.

Source material: PBMCs. In this chain, TRBV29-1 is recombined with TRBJ1-3, and possibly TRBD1, on 5 matching bases. The receptor was isolated from a woman between 40 and 50 years old in good health. Some clones in this sample may be carry-over from other donors' samples. The nucleotides are TGCAGCGTTGACGCCCGGGACCCAACACGGGTGGACACCATATATTTT. Its product reads: CSVDARDPTRVDTIYF.